The clone carrying this TCR beta chain appeared a few times. Its matching antigen is unknown. The sample is drawn from a study of tumor and adjacent non-tumor tissue in lung cancer. Looking at the study overall: Each sample yielded millions of productive TCRbeta reads on average. Regarding the study as a whole: Top 100 clones took a larger repertoire share in normal lung. Higher tumor TCR diversity was associated with shorter survival. Significantly higher TCR diversity was found in tumor than normal lung.

The CDR3 is 15 residues long. Trimming left V 4 bases short and J 5 bases short, with 18 bases between. Germline assignment: CDR1 MGHRA and CDR2 YSYEKL. The template was RNA from unsorted bulk tissue. This non-tumor lung sample came from over 3 cm beyond the tumor edge. TCRbeta libraries were built with three rounds of nested PCR, modified from ARM-PCR. TCRdb reprocessed the multiplex PCR reads with MiXCR, giving one entry per CDR3 protein. The sample shows 48,000 or so distinct CDR3 sequences, around 67% of them seen only once. Sequences were obtained from distant non-tumor lung tissue. The V gene is TRBV4-1, the J gene TRBJ2-7; D may be TRBD2 (5 bases). This clonotype originated in a woman in her 70s with non-small cell lung cancer. The CDR3 DNA reads TGCGCCAGCAGCCGGAATCTATCGGGAAGACACGAGCAGTACTTC. Translated, it gives CASSRNLSGRHEQYF.